This passage covers 25 T cell receptor beta chains from one sample sequenced in a study of blood T cell repertoires in COVID-19 (dated by TCRdb to the early 2020s). Library preparation employed the immunoSEQ multiplex PCR assay. TCRdb took over this immuneACCESS table, retaining in-frame rearrangements with V and J assigned. Such tables are incomplete; in checked studies, under half of the missing clones stem from an unresolved V gene, and the remainder is unexplained. For this sample there are 140,000 or so clones; approximately 87% appear just once. The top ten clones comprise about 10% of the sample. Material for sequencing was PBMCs or T cells enriched from blood (not recorded which). These receptors were collected from a man aged 60 to 75 who had recovered from COVID-19.

The J gene is TRBJ1-2, the V gene TRBV30, with a weak D call TRBD1 (6 bases). Trimming stripped 2 bases from V and 8 bases from J, with 15 bases between. Germline V gives CDR1 GTSNPN, CDR2 SVGIG (reference sequence). The CDR3 is made up of 13 amino acids. CDR3 nucleotides: TGTGCCTGGAGTCCTAACAGGGTTAGGGGCTACACCTTC. This codes for CAWSPNRVRGYTF.

The DNA of the CDR3 is TGTGCCAGCAGCTCCAGACGGGGGATAAGTAACTATGGCTACACCTTC. This encodes CASSSRRGISNYGYTF. The chain joins TRBV5-8 to TRBJ1-2, with D perhaps TRBD1 (5 bases). CDR1 is SGHTS, CDR2 YDEGEE, per germline. The CDR3 consists of 16 residues. V shed 3 bases and J shed 1 base, with 16 bases lying between them.

CDR3 DNA sequence: TGCGCCAGCAGCTTGGGGGAAGGGAGAATAGCTTTCTTT. Translated, it gives CASSLGEGRIAFF. This chain connects TRBV5-1 to TRBJ1-1; D ambiguous. V lost 0 bases and J 10 bases, leaving 13 bases between the germline ends. This CDR3 spans 13 amino acids. Germline assignment: CDR1 SGHRS and CDR2 YFSETQ.

The chain couples TRBV25-1 to TRBJ1-1; D is perhaps TRBD1 (5 bases). In germline, CDR1 is MGHDK, CDR2 SYGVNS. Trimming shortened V by 0 bases and J by 3 bases, and 14 bases separated the two germline ends. This CDR3 region has 16 residues. The CDR3, as DNA: TGTGCCAGCAGTGAATATGGGGGGGAATTGGACACTGAAGCTTTCTTT. Translation gives CASSEYGGELDTEAFF. Full variable domain (missing parts from reference TRBV25-1 and TRBJ1-1): EADIYQTPRYLVIGTGKKITLECSQTMGHDKMYWYQQDPGMELHLIHYSYGVNSTEKGDLSSESTVSRIRTEHFPLTLESARPSHTSQYLCASSEYGGELDTEAFFGQGTRLTVV.

The CDR3 sequence: CASISTRGLNTEAFF. Here the CDR3 DNA reads TGTGCCAGCATTAGCACCCGGGGGTTGAACACTGAAGCTTTCTTT. The V and J genes are TRBV6-5 and TRBJ1-1; D is perhaps TRBD1 (5 bases). CDR1 is MNHEY, CDR2 SVGAGI, per germline. The CDR3 is 15 residues long. Deletions cut 7 bases from V and 0 bases from J, with 15 bases between.

V is TRBV30 and J is TRBJ2-7; weak D call: TRBD1 (5 bases). The CDR3 has 14 amino acids. Germline V lookup: CDR1 GTSNPN, CDR2 SVGIG (reference sequence). V lost 3 bases and J 5 bases, leaving 17 bases between the germline ends. This CDR3 reads CAWRRGQGGNEQYF. CDR3 DNA sequence: TGTGCCTGGAGAAGAGGCCAGGGTGGAAACGAGCAGTACTTC.

The chain uses TRBV12-3 or TRBV12-4 and TRBJ1-6; D gene uncertain. Trimming left V 8 bases short and J 7 bases short, with 9 bases between. The length of the CDR3 is 12 residues. The CDR3 DNA sequence: TGTGCCAGCCTCGAGCGCAATTCACCCCTCCACTTT. This gives the protein CASLERNSPLHF.

V usage is TRBV9 and J usage is TRBJ1-3; unclear D gene. V gave up 4 bases and J gave up 0 bases, with 11 bases separating them. The CDR3 extends over 15 amino acids. CDR1 SGDLS and CDR2 YYNGEE come from the germline V gene. CDR3 region: CASSPQLLSGNTIYF. In DNA form, the CDR3 reads TGTGCCAGCAGCCCACAGTTACTCTCTGGAAACACCATATATTTT.

This clone was seen a handful of times. The rearrangement links TRBV19 to TRBJ2-7, with TRBD2 matching over 11 bases. This CDR3 has 15 amino acids. Germline trimming cut 4 bases from V and 2 bases from J; bases unmatched to any gene: 4. Germline loops: CDR1 LNHDA, CDR2 SQIVND (reference sequence). The CDR3 DNA reads TGTGCCAGTAGTAGGACTAGCGGGTTCGCCTACGAGCAGTACTTC. This translates into CASSRTSGFAYEQYF.

This clone appeared once. V gene TRBV7-3 combines with J gene TRBJ2-1; tentatively, D is TRBD1 (6 bases). Germline CDR1 reads SGHTA; CDR2 reads FQGTGA. V was clipped by 5 bases and J by 2 bases, with 10 bases between them. The CDR3 spans 14 residues. The CDR3 DNA reads as TGTGCCAGCAGCCCGACAGGAACCTACAATGAGCAGTTCTTC. Translated, it gives CASSPTGTYNEQFF.

The V call is TRBV6-5, the J call TRBJ2-3, with a weak D call TRBD2 (6 bases). This CDR3 comprises 15 residues. Looked up from germline, CDR1 is MNHEY and CDR2 is SVGAGI. V gave up 3 bases and J gave up 0 bases, with 10 bases separating them. The CDR3 spells CASSYIAASTDTQYF. CDR3 nucleotides: TGTGCCAGCAGTTATATAGCGGCTAGCACAGATACGCAGTATTTT.

V gene TRBV27 combines with J gene TRBJ2-7, with unresolved D. This CDR3 spans 16 amino acids. Germline loops: CDR1 MNHEY, CDR2 SMNVEV (reference sequence). The V gene lost 4 bases and the J gene lost 1 base, with 17 bases spanning the gap. CDR3 nucleotides: TGTGCCAGCAGTTCCCCCCACTGGCGGAAGTCCTACGAGCAGTACTTC. It specifies CASSSPHWRKSYEQYF.

This clone was observed at least ten times. The genes are TRBV9 and TRBJ1-1, with 7 positions matching TRBD1. Germline CDR1 and CDR2: SGDLS and YYNGEE. Trimming removed 3 bases from V and 6 bases from J; junction bases left unmatched: 8. This CDR3 is built from 14 residues. The CDR3 sequence is CASSASGGRPEAFF. For the CDR3, the DNA is TGTGCCAGCAGCGCATCAGGGGGTCGGCCTGAAGCTTTCTTT.

The chain links TRBV27 to TRBJ1-6; tentatively, D is TRBD1 (6 bases). The CDR3 sequence is 16 residues long. Germline loops: CDR1 MNHEY, CDR2 SMNVEV (reference sequence). The V gene lost 6 bases and the J gene lost 5 bases, with 17 bases spanning the gap. CDR3 amino acids: CASRNAAGADNSPLHF. The CDR3 bases are TGTGCCAGCAGAAACGCTGCAGGGGCGGATAATTCACCCCTCCACTTT.

CDR3 amino acids: CATSSRTGRETQYF. DNA of the CDR3: TGTGCCACCAGCTCACGGACAGGGAGAGAGACCCAGTACTTC. J is TRBJ2-5 and V is TRBV15, with 8 bases matching TRBD1. The CDR3 spans 14 residues. CDR1 and CDR2 from the germline V gene are LNHNV and YYDKDF (reference sequence). V trimming: 5 bases; J trimming: 4 bases; junction bases outside the gene matches: 6.

The chain links TRBV11-2 to TRBJ2-1; the match to TRBD1 covers 8 bases. The V gene's germline CDR1 is SGHAT and CDR2 FQNNGV. The junction had 11 bases not matched to a gene; V was cut back by 5 bases and J by 2 bases. The CDR3 is 17 amino acids. CDR3 DNA: TGTGCCAGCAGCAAAGGACAGGGCTCGGCTGCCTACAATGAGCAGTTCTTC. Translation gives CASSKGQGSAAYNEQFF.

The chain recombines TRBV3-1 (or the pseudogene TRBV3-2) with TRBJ2-3; a possible D gene is TRBD2 (6 bases). With 0 bases removed from V and 3 bases from J, the gap between germline ends came to 22 bases. The CDR3 is 19 residues long. Germline loops: CDR1 LGHDT, CDR2 YNNKEL (reference sequence). CDR3 sequence reads: CASSQDWAGPLLGTDTQYF. The CDR3, as DNA: TGTGCCAGCAGCCAAGATTGGGCGGGACCCCTCTTAGGGACAGATACGCAGTATTTT.

J is TRBJ1-2 and V is TRBV4-1, with a weak D call TRBD1 (6 bases). With 1 base removed from V and 4 bases from J, the gap between germline ends came to 13 bases. The CDR3 contains 15 residues. Per germline, CDR1 MGHRA and CDR2 YSYEKL. CDR3 amino acids: CASSQGGQLTYGYTF. The DNA for the CDR3 is TGCGCCAGCAGCCAAGGAGGACAGCTTACCTATGGCTACACCTTC.

This clone has a handful of counts. The gene calls are TRBV11-1 and TRBJ2-7; 10 bases are shared with TRBD1. Looked up from germline, CDR1 is SGHAT and CDR2 is FQDESV (reference sequence). With V trimmed by 6 bases and J by 5 bases, 10 bases remained unmatched. This CDR3 has 15 amino acids. CDR3: CASRLVPTGGNEQYF. The CDR3 DNA follows: TGTGCCAGCAGGCTGGTCCCGACAGGGGGCAACGAGCAGTACTTC.

This clone has a single count. The chain joins TRBV28 to TRBJ2-5; D not certain. In germline, CDR1 is MDHEN, CDR2 SYDVKM. V was shortened by 6 bases and J by 5 bases, with 16 bases between the two germline ends. The CDR3 spans 14 residues. CDR3 nucleotide sequence: TGTGCCAGCAGCCTGACAATTTTGGATGAGACCCAGTACTTC. This encodes CASSLTILDETQYF.

The chain carries TRBV28 and TRBJ1-5; 11 bases are a match to TRBD1. Unmatched junction bases numbered 7, after V lost 6 bases and J lost 6 bases. The CDR3 runs to 15 residues. Per the germline V gene, CDR1 is MDHEN and CDR2 is SYDVKM. DNA for the CDR3: TGTGCCAGCAGGTCTGCCGGGACAGGGGGTCAGCCCCAGCATTTT. This codes for CASRSAGTGGQPQHF.

This rearrangement joins TRBV5-4 to TRBJ1-2; no clear D. The V gene lost 4 bases and the J gene lost 3 bases, with 10 bases spanning the gap. CDR1 and CDR2 from the germline V gene are SGHNT and YYREEE (reference sequence). The CDR3 runs 13 residues. The CDR3 bases are TGTGCCAGCAGCCCGAAGCAGGACTATGGCTACACCTTC. Its translation is CASSPKQDYGYTF.

This clone was counted a single time. The gene calls are TRBV6-5 and TRBJ2-7; D not certain. Trimming pared 6 bases from V and 2 bases from J, leaving 14 bases between. The CDR3 is 14 amino acids. In germline, CDR1 is MNHEY, CDR2 SVGAGI. The CDR3 region has the DNA TGTGCCAGCAGCCCCTCGACATCTCCCTACGAGCAGTACTTC. It codes for CASSPSTSPYEQYF.

CDR3 sequence: CASSPPGLATGELFF. CDR3 DNA sequence: TGTGCCAGCTCACCACCGGGACTAGCGACCGGGGAGCTGTTTTTT. The chain has TRBV18 and TRBJ2-2; 10 bases match TRBD2. V lost 0 bases to trimming and J lost 5 bases; unmatched junction nucleotides: 0. CDR1 KGHSH and CDR2 LQKENI come from the germline V gene. The CDR3 is made up of 15 amino acids.

V and J are TRBV5-6 and TRBJ2-1; 8 bases are shared with TRBD2. CDR1 is SGHDT and CDR2 is YYEEEE in the germline V gene. V was pared by 4 bases and J by 6 bases, with 6 bases of the junction left unmatched. The CDR3 totals 14 residues. The CDR3 sequence: CASSPAGALNEQFF. The CDR3 nucleotides read TGTGCCAGCAGCCCAGCGGGAGCGCTCAATGAGCAGTTCTTC.